Each of the 19 T cell receptor beta chains below was sequenced from the same sample in a study of OX40 agonist ivuxolimab in advanced cancers. The data were produced by immunoSEQ multiplex PCR, yet TCRdb's version contains in-frame clones alone and is incomplete. The table records approximately 120,000 clones, around 92% of them present only once. The sample was CD4+ or CD8+ T cells sorted from blood, taken in a trial of the OX40 agonist ivuxolimab. These receptors came from an adult with an advanced solid tumor such as melanoma, head and neck, liver or kidney cancer.

Comments on this clone: The sample carries other DNA sequences with the same CDR3. The chain carries TRBV28 and TRBJ1-1; D might be TRBD1 (5 bases). The CDR3 spans 14 residues. The V gene's germline CDR1 is MDHEN and CDR2 SYDVKM. V gave up 2 bases and J gave up 1 base, with 8 bases separating them. This CDR3 is CASSLGGSNTEAFF. CDR3 DNA: TGTGCCAGCAGTTTAGGGGGGTCGAACACTGAAGCTTTCTTT.

This rearrangement joins TRBV7-2 to TRBJ1-2; 8 bases align to TRBD1. Germline CDR1 reads SGHTA; CDR2 reads FQGNSA. The CDR3 is 16 residues long. Trimming at V came to 6 bases and at J to 5 bases, leaving 14 bases not matched to a gene. DNA of the CDR3: TGTGCCAGCAGTTCGCTCACCGGGACAGGACTTTATGGCTACACCTTC. The encoded protein is CASSSLTGTGLYGYTF. The full variable domain, completed using reference TRBV7-2 and TRBJ1-2, is GAGVSQSPSNKVTEKGKDVELRCDPISGHTALYWYRQSLGQGLEFLIYFQGNSAPDKSGLPSDRFSAERTGGSVSTLTIQRTQQEDSAVYLCASSSLTGTGLYGYTFGSGTRLTVV.

The rearrangement joins TRBV28 to TRBJ2-3; D is perhaps TRBD1 or TRBD2 (5 bases each). V was shortened by 8 bases and J by 0 bases, with 6 bases between the two germline ends. Germline CDR1 reads MDHEN; CDR2 reads SYDVKM. The CDR3 length is 12 residues. Written as DNA, the CDR3 is TGTGCCAGCGGGGACAGCACAGATACGCAGTATTTT. It codes for CASGDSTDTQYF.

The genes are TRBV28 and TRBJ1-1, with TRBD1 matching over 8 bases. Trimming removed 1 base from V and 3 bases from J; junction bases left unmatched: 7. The germline gives CDR1 MDHEN, CDR2 SYDVKM. CDR3 length: 16 amino acids. In DNA form, the CDR3 reads TGTGCCAGCAGTTTATCAGTCCAGGGGGCTCACACTGAAGCTTTCTTT. As protein: CASSLSVQGAHTEAFF. The whole variable domain, filled in from reference TRBV28 and TRBJ1-1, reads DVKVTQSSRYLVKRTGEKVFLECVQDMDHENMFWYRQDPGLGLRLIYFSYDVKMKEKGDIPEGYSVSREKKERFSLILESASTNQTSMYLCASSLSVQGAHTEAFFGQGTRLTVV.

The chain joins TRBV5-1 to TRBJ2-7, with D possibly matching TRBD2 (6 bases). This CDR3 is 15 amino acids long. The V gene's germline CDR1 is SGHRS and CDR2 YFSETQ. V was cut by 3 bases and J by 3 bases, with 16 bases left in between. The CDR3 is CASSWVLRGNYEQYF. As DNA, the CDR3 is TGCGCCAGCAGCTGGGTTTTGCGGGGAAACTACGAGCAGTACTTC.

This clone has only one observation. The chain uses TRBV5-4 and TRBJ2-2; 9 bases map to TRBD1. V was pared by 4 bases and J by 0 bases, with 10 bases of the junction left unmatched. The CDR3 totals 18 residues. CDR1 is SGHNT, CDR2 YYREEE, per germline (reference sequence). The CDR3 DNA is TGTGCCAGCAGCCGTCCCGGGACAGGGCTCGCGAACACCGGGGAGCTGTTTTTT. Its protein is CASSRPGTGLANTGELFF.

The CDR3 here is CASSQVQGQGTYEQYF. CDR3 in DNA: TGTGCCAGCAGCCAAGTACAGGGACAGGGGACCTACGAGCAGTACTTC. The chain recombines TRBV14 with TRBJ2-7; 10 bases align to TRBD1. The CDR3 is made up of 16 amino acids. Germline V gene data show CDR1 as SGHDN and CDR2 as FVKESK. With V trimmed by 1 base and J by 2 bases, 5 bases remained unmatched.

The count of this clone is one. The CDR3 coding sequence is TGTGCCAGCAGCTTAGAGCCCCAACGGGGAACCGGGGAGCTGTTTTTT. It is translated as CASSLEPQRGTGELFF. This chain uses TRBV7-6 with TRBJ2-2, with D maybe TRBD2 (5 bases). With 1 base removed from V and 5 bases from J, the gap between germline ends came to 14 bases. CDR3 length equals 16 residues. CDR1 SGHVS and CDR2 FNYEAQ come from the germline V gene.

The chain links TRBV19 to TRBJ1-5; D remains unclear. Trimming removed 3 bases at V and 2 bases at J, with 17 bases between. This CDR3 is built from 17 residues. The V gene's germline CDR1 is LNHDA and CDR2 SQIVND (reference sequence). The CDR3 DNA reads TGTGCCAGTAGTATTATGTACGGGTTTGGCGGCAATCAGCCCCAGCATTTT. Translated: CASSIMYGFGGNQPQHF.

This chain uses TRBV7-8 with TRBJ1-5; D not certain. With 1 base removed from V and 1 base from J, the gap between germline ends came to 8 bases. This CDR3 is built from 15 residues. Germline-derived CDR1 and CDR2 are SGHVS and FQNEAQ. CDR3 sequence reads: CASSLEADSNQPQHF. DNA for the CDR3: TGTGCCAGCAGCTTAGAGGCCGACAGCAATCAGCCCCAGCATTTT. Supplemented by reference TRBV7-8 and TRBJ1-5, the full variable domain reads GAGVSQSPRYKVAKRGQDVALRCDPISGHVSLFWYQQALGQGPEFLTYFQNEAQLDKSGLPSDRFFAERPEGSVSTLKIQRTQQEDSAVYLCASSLEADSNQPQHFGDGTRLSIL.

J is TRBJ2-1 and V is TRBV9; a weak D match, TRBD2 (5 bases). The CDR3 consists of 14 residues. V was shortened by 0 bases and J by 8 bases, with 12 bases between the two germline ends. CDR1 and CDR2 (germline): SGDLS, YYNGEE. This CDR3 reads CASSVGAAPDEQFF. CDR3 in DNA: TGTGCCAGCAGCGTAGGAGCGGCCCCGGATGAGCAGTTCTTC. The whole variable domain, filled in from reference TRBV9 and TRBJ2-1, reads DSGVTQTPKHLITATGQRVTLRCSPRSGDLSVYWYQQSLDQGLQFLIQYYNGEERAKGNILERFSAQQFPDLHSELNLSSLELGDSALYFCASSVGAAPDEQFFGPGTRLTVL.

The V and J genes are TRBV4-1 and TRBJ1-4, with D tentatively TRBD1 (6 bases). The CDR3 covers 15 residues. The V end was cut by 1 base, the J end by 7 bases, with 13 bases between. CDR1 and CDR2 from the germline V gene are MGHRA and YSYEKL. CDR3 amino acids: CASSQAGTLSEKLFF. The CDR3 DNA reads TGCGCCAGCAGCCAAGCCGGGACATTGAGTGAAAAACTGTTTTTT.

CDR3 bases: TGTGCCAGCCGGGGGCAGGGGATCGTCAATGAGCAGTTCTTC. Residues: CASRGQGIVNEQFF. The chain links TRBV6-1 to TRBJ2-1; D may be TRBD1 or TRBD2 (6 bases each). CDR1 is MNHNS, CDR2 SASEGT, per germline. V was pared by 8 bases and J by 6 bases, with 17 bases between. This CDR3 comprises 14 residues.

The V gene is TRBV5-1, the J gene TRBJ1-1, with TRBD1 identical over 8 bases. The germline V gene encodes CDR1 SGHRS and CDR2 YFSETQ. V lost 4 bases to trimming and J lost 1 base; unmatched junction nucleotides: 12. The CDR3 length is 17 residues. DNA for the CDR3: TGCGCCAGCAGCAGGACAGGGCAGGGCGTTTCGAACACTGAAGCTTTCTTT. It is translated as CASSRTGQGVSNTEAFF.

The V gene is TRBV5-1, the J gene TRBJ1-5; D remains unclear. CDR3 length: 16 amino acids. Deletions cut 3 bases from V and 7 bases from J, with 20 bases between. Germline CDR1 is SGHRS and CDR2 is YFSETQ. The CDR3 nucleotides read TGCGCCAGCAGCTCGGCGCCGAGAGGGTCTCAACAGCCCCAGCATTTT. Translated: CASSSAPRGSQQPQHF.

The chain uses TRBV5-6 and TRBJ1-2, with no clear D. The CDR3 contains 15 residues. Germline CDR1 reads SGHDT; CDR2 reads YYEEEE. Trimming cost V 1 base and J 2 bases, with 12 bases left between them. The CDR3: CASSLLTVKNYGYTF. CDR3 DNA: TGTGCCAGCAGCTTGTTAACAGTCAAAAACTATGGCTACACCTTC.

This clone was counted once. The chain uses TRBV2 and TRBJ2-3, with D perhaps being TRBD1 or TRBD2 (6 bases each). CDR1 is SNHLY, CDR2 FYNNEI, per germline. The CDR3 runs to 13 residues. The germline V and J ends were trimmed by 6 bases and 8 bases, with 15 bases remaining between them. CDR3 residues: CASSETWGATQYF. CDR3 sequence (DNA): TGTGCCAGCAGCGAAACTTGGGGGGCTACGCAGTATTTT.

This chain uses TRBV2 with TRBJ2-5; possible D gene TRBD2, 5 bases. Between the trimmed V and J ends, which lost 3 bases and 5 bases, there was a span of 10 bases. This CDR3 region has 13 residues. Germline assignment: CDR1 SNHLY and CDR2 FYNNEI. CDR3: CASSEFPGETQYF. The CDR3 bases are TGTGCCAGCAGTGAGTTCCCGGGGGAGACCCAGTACTTC.

This clone was counted only a few times. CDR3 sequence: CAWAGWNQPQHF. For the CDR3, the DNA is TGTGCCTGGGCAGGGTGGAATCAGCCCCAGCATTTT. The V call is TRBV30, the J call TRBJ1-5; possibly TRBD1 for D (5 bases). Trimming shortened V by 5 bases and J by 4 bases, and 9 bases separated the two germline ends. The CDR3 is 12 amino acids. Germline-derived CDR1 and CDR2 are GTSNPN and SVGIG (reference sequence).